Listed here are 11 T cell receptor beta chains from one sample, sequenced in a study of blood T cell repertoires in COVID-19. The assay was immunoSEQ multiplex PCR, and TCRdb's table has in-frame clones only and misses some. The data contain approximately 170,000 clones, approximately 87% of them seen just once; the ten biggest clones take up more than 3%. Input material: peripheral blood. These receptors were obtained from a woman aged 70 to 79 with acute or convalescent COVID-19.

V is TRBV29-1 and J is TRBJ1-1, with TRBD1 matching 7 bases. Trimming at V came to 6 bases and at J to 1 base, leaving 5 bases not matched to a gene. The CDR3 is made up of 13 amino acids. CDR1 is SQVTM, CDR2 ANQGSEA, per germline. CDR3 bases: TGCAGCGTGAACAGGGGTGCGAACACTGAAGCTTTCTTT. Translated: CSVNRGANTEAFF.

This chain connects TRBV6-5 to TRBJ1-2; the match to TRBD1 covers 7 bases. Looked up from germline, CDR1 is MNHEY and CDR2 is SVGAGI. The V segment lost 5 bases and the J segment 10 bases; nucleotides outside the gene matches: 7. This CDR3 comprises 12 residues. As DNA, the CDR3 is TGTGCCAGCAGTACCCGGACAGGCGACTACACCTTC. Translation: CASSTRTGDYTF.

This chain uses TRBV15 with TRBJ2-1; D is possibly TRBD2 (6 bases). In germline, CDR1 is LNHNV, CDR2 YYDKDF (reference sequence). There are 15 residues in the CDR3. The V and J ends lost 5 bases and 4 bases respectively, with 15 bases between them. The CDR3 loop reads CATSSRDSRYNEQFF. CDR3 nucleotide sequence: TGTGCCACCAGCTCCCGGGACTCCAGATACAATGAGCAGTTCTTC.

The CDR3 DNA follows: TGCGCCAGCAGCTACGACAGCCTTGGTAATTCACCCCTCCACTTT. Translated: CASSYDSLGNSPLHF. The V and J genes are TRBV4-1 and TRBJ1-6, with a tentative D call TRBD1 (5 bases). CDR1 MGHRA and CDR2 YSYEKL come from the germline V gene. V was pared by 5 bases and J by 6 bases, with 14 bases between. This CDR3 has 15 amino acids.

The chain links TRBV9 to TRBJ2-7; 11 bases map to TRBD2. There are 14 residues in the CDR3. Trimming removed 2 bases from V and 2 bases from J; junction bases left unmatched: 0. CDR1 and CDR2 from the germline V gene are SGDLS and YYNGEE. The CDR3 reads CASSVSGRAYEQYF. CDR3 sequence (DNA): TGTGCCAGCAGCGTTAGCGGGAGGGCCTACGAGCAGTACTTC.

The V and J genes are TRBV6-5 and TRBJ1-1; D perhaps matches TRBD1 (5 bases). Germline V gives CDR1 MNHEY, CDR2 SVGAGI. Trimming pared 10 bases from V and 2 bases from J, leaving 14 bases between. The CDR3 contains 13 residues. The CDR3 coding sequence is TGTGCCATCCGGATTGGGACTAACACTGAAGCTTTCTTT. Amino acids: CAIRIGTNTEAFF.

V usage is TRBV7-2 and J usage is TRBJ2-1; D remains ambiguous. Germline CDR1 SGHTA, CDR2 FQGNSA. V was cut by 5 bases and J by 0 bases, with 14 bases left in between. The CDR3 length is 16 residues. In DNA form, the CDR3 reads TGTGCCAGCAGCGAAAATGGCGGAAACTCCTACAATGAGCAGTTCTTC. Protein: CASSENGGNSYNEQFF.

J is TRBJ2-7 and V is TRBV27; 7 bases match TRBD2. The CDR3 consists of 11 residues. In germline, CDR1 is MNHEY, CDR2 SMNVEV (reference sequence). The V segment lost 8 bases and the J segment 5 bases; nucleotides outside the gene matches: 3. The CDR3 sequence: CASWGGHEQYF. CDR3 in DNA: TGTGCCAGCTGGGGGGGTCACGAGCAGTACTTC.

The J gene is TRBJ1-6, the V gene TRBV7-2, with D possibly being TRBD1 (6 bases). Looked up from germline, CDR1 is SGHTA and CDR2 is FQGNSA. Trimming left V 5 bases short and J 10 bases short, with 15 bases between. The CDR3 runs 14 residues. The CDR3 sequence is CASSKQGLGSPLHF. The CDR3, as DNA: TGTGCCAGCAGCAAACAGGGCCTCGGGTCACCCCTCCACTTT.

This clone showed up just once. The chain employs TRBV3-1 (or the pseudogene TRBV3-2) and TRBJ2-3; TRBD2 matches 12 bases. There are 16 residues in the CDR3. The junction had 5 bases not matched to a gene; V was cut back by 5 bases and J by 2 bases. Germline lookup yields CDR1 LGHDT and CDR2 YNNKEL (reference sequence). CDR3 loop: CASSKLAGGFTDTQYF. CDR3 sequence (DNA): TGTGCCAGCAGCAAACTAGCGGGAGGTTTCACAGATACGCAGTATTTT.

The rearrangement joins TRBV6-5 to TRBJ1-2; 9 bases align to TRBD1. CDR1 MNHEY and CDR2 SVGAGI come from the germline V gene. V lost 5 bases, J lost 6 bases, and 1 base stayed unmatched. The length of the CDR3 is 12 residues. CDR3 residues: CASSRTGDGYTF. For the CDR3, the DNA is TGTGCCAGCAGTCGGACAGGGGATGGCTACACCTTC.